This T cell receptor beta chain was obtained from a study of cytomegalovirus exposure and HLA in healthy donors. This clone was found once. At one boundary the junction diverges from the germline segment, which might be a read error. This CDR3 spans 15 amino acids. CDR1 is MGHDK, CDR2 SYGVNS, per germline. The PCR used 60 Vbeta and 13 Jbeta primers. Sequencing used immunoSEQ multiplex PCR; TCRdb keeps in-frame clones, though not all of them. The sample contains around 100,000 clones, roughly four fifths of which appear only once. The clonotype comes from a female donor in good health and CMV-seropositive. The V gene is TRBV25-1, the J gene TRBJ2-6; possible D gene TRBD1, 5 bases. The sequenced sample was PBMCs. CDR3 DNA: TGTCCCAGCAGTGTCCCAGGGTCTGGGGCCAACGTCCTGACTTTC. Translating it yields CPSSVPGSGANVLTF.